This entry describes one TCR beta chain. Antigen specificity is unknown. The table came from immunoSEQ multiplex PCR; TCRdb's copy has only in-frame clones and leaves some out. The sample yields tens of thousands of clones, about 93% seen once. V lost 4 bases, J lost 0 bases, and 10 bases lay in between. Germline V gene sequence: CDR1 SSHAT, CDR2 FNYEAQ (reference sequence). This CDR3 has 15 amino acids. This record comes from a study of graft-versus-host responses after intestinal transplantation. Study-level results: The marrow of recipients harbored GvH clones, and ileum or blood showed some of them first.

Here the sequenced sample was unstimulated CD8+ T cells sorted from spleen or lymph node cells, taken before intestinal transplant. The chain has TRBV7-7 and TRBJ2-4; perhaps TRBD1 as D (6 bases). The TCR comes from a human donor who received an intestinal transplant. DNA for the CDR3: TGTGCCAGCAGCTCTACAGGGCTAGCCAAAAACATTCAGTACTTC. Translation gives CASSSTGLAKNIQYF.